This T cell receptor beta chain comes out of a study of beta chain features in type 1 diabetes. cDNA synthesis used the whole RNA isolate, giving expressed TCRB sequences. Assay used: immunoSEQ multiplex PCR; TCRdb lists only in-frame clones, some missing. The sample carries around 430,000 clones, 30% recorded once. Concerning this clone itself: Other DNA sequences in this sample translate to the same CDR3.

Germline CDR1 SGDLS, CDR2 YYNGEE. Between the trimmed V and J ends, which lost 5 bases and 1 base, there was a span of 9 bases. The CDR3 loop spans 13 amino acids. The sequence was obtained from a man younger than 35 in good health. Sequenced: naive CD4+ T cells from blood. The rearrangement joins TRBV9 to TRBJ1-1; D not resolved. The CDR3 DNA reads as TGTGCCAGCAGTGCGGGAGGGAACACTGAAGCTTTCTTT. It encodes CASSAGGNTEAFF.